This TCR beta chain was profiled in a study of human T cells and chemical hapten exposure. On the study more broadly: Each patch test put 0.01% DPC on the upper back, and results were read at 6 days.

Only a few counts were recorded for this clonotype. In germline, CDR1 is SGHRS, CDR2 YFSETQ. V was pared by 0 bases and J by 0 bases, with 7 bases between. The CDR3 spans 15 residues. Time point in this sample: patch test 3, about 24 weeks after DPC sensitization. The treatment is: therapeutic diphenylcyclopropenone sensitization with weekly scalp DPC. TCRdb independently ran MiXCR on the RACE reads; one entry per CDR3 protein. This table holds more than 150,000 distinct CDR3 sequences, about 25% found once. The origin of this receptor is a woman in her forties with alopecia areata. Some clones in this sample may be carry-over from other donors' samples. The chain carries TRBV5-1 and TRBJ2-1; D is ambiguous. The material sequenced was whole blood, taken in connection with sensitization to the hapten diphenylcyclopropenone (DPC). DNA for the CDR3: TGCGCCAGCAGCTTGGCTAGTCCCTCCTACAATGAGCAGTTCTTC. This sequence encodes CASSLASPSYNEQFF.